This record concerns one TCR beta chain sequence. Its antigen is not identified. Full-length variable regions came from constant-region reverse primers plus semi-nested Nested Universal Primer A PCR. TCRdb reprocessed the 5' RACE reads with MiXCR, giving one entry per CDR3 protein. The table includes about 4,900 distinct CDR3 sequences, 65% to 75% detected once. Germline V gene sequence: CDR1 MNHEY, CDR2 SMNVEV (reference sequence). Trimming cost V 7 bases and J 6 bases, with 13 bases left between them. This CDR3 is 13 amino acids long. The sorted Tregs were CD4+CD25+CD127-/low cells. Findings and caveats of the study: The larger cohort examined one V-J beta rearrangement, not whole repertoires.

The sequencing sample was made of Tregs sorted from blood. This sequence was found in a female donor with breast cancer. The chain recombines TRBV27 with TRBJ2-1, with D possibly being TRBD1 (6 bases). The CDR3 DNA follows: TGTGCCAGCACCCACCGAGGGGGCAATGAGCAGTTCTTC. Translating gives CASTHRGGNEQFF.